Given below is one T cell receptor (beta chain) in context. Its antigen is undetermined. Clones were sequenced by immunoSEQ multiplex PCR, and TCRdb holds only the in-frame ones, with some missing. The sample has about 63,000 clones; under 80% are singletons. Input was about 616 ng to 6,500 ng of genomic DNA from tumor or blood. These data originate in a study of T cells in tumors after PD-1 blockade. About the study: Excluded were patients with checkpoint blockade, immunosuppressants, or radiotherapy or other anti-cancer therapy within 4 weeks. Blood samples averaged around 120,000 templates (range 24,679-257,772) and under 40,000 unique clonotypes.

Study-level results: Blood contained approximately 43% of the tumor's TCR clonotypes.

The J segment lost 5 bases and the V segment lost 3 bases, leaving 1 base of the junction unmatched. This CDR3 has 12 residues. Germline V gene sequence: CDR1 SGHVS, CDR2 FQNEAQ. The rearrangement joins TRBV7-8 to TRBJ2-7, with TRBD1 matching 7 bases. Sequencing was performed on PBMCs, taken after anti-PD-1 treatment. This TCR was recovered from a human donor with basal cell carcinoma. Here the CDR3 DNA reads TGTGCCAGCAGCTTTACAGGGGACGAGCAGTACTTC. Amino acids: CASSFTGDEQYF.